The 10 T cell receptor beta chains below all came from one sample that was sequenced in a study of memory CD4+ T cells and cytomegalovirus serostatus. Libraries were prepared by immunoSEQ multiplex PCR; TCRdb keeps only in-frame clonotypes and omits some of them. The sample consists of roughly 50,000 clones, roughly 85% of them appearing once. Single viable CD3+CD4+CD8-CD45RO+ cells were sorted as the memory CD4+ T cells. Sequencing was carried out using memory CD4+ T cells from blood. The receptors were sampled from an adult in good health and CMV-seronegative. Some clones in this sample may be carry-over from other donors' samples.

This rearrangement joins TRBV9 to TRBJ2-1; TRBD2 is a possible D gene (6 bases). The CDR3 totals 13 residues. The germline CDR1 and CDR2 sequences are SGDLS and YYNGEE. The ends were cut back, 0 bases at V and 7 bases at J, with 8 bases in the middle. CDR3 coding DNA: TGTGCCAGCAGCGTAGCTGGGGGGAATGAGCAGTTCTTC. It encodes CASSVAGGNEQFF.

The chain combines TRBV10-1 with TRBJ2-7; D is unclear. The CDR3 is 13 residues long. The germline gives CDR1 WNHNN, CDR2 SYGVQD (reference sequence). V lost 6 bases, J lost 4 bases, and 13 bases lay in between. CDR3 sequence: CASRIHWKYEQYF. Here the CDR3 DNA reads TGCGCCAGCAGAATACACTGGAAGTACGAGCAGTACTTC.

This chain joins TRBV5-1 and TRBJ2-5; tentative D call: TRBD1 (6 bases). Germline CDR1 reads SGHRS; CDR2 reads YFSETQ. The ends were cut back, 0 bases at V and 2 bases at J, with 14 bases in the middle. The CDR3 loop spans 16 amino acids. CDR3 sequence: CASSLVGQHLQETQYF. In DNA, the CDR3 is TGCGCCAGCAGCTTGGTTGGACAGCATCTTCAAGAGACCCAGTACTTC.

The chain couples TRBV11-2 to TRBJ2-1; the D gene could be TRBD1 or TRBD2 (5 bases each). Trimming took off 5 bases at V and 7 bases at J, with 18 bases between the two ends. The CDR3 has 15 residues. Germline V gives CDR1 SGHAT, CDR2 FQNNGV. The DNA of the CDR3 is TGTGCCAGCAGCCCCAGCCCGTTGAGGGGTAATGAGCAGTTCTTC. Protein: CASSPSPLRGNEQFF.

This sequence joins TRBV5-1 and TRBJ2-6; no firm D call. Germline assignment: CDR1 SGHRS and CDR2 YFSETQ. V was clipped by 0 bases and J by 0 bases, with 4 bases between them. This CDR3 spans 15 amino acids. The CDR3 DNA sequence: TGCGCCAGCAGCTTGGCCCCCTCTGGGGCCAACGTCCTGACTTTC. This translates into CASSLAPSGANVLTF.

The rearrangement uses TRBV10-3 and TRBJ2-1; 11 bases agree with TRBD2. Looked up from germline, CDR1 is ENHRY and CDR2 is SYGVKD. The V and J ends lost 4 bases and 8 bases, in that order; junction bases with no gene match: 4. CDR3 length: 14 amino acids. In DNA form, the CDR3 reads TGTGCCATCAGTGGGCTAGCGGGAGGATATGAGCAGTTCTTC. This codes for CAISGLAGGYEQFF.

This clone has only a few counts. The rearrangement uses TRBV2 and TRBJ2-3; D remains unclear. Germline loops: CDR1 SNHLY, CDR2 FYNNEI. The CDR3 length is 14 residues. V lost 7 bases and J lost 2, with 13 bases in between. The CDR3 region has the DNA TGTGCCAGCACCACACAACTTATCACAGATACGCAGTATTTT. It encodes CASTTQLITDTQYF.

This chain's CDR3 is CASSSGLAGGSLYGELFF. In DNA form, the CDR3 reads TGTGCCAGCAGCTCGGGACTAGCGGGAGGGTCCCTCTACGGGGAGCTGTTTTTT. V and J are TRBV11-2 and TRBJ2-2; 16 bases are shared with TRBD2. V shed 4 bases, J shed 7 bases, and the junction held 9 bases outside the gene matches. Germline loops: CDR1 SGHAT, CDR2 FQNNGV. There are 18 residues in the CDR3.

The CDR3 reads CASSPRDRGRRYGYTF. The CDR3 nucleotides read TGTGCCAGCAGCCCCAGGGACAGGGGGCGCCGGTATGGCTACACCTTC. The chain recombines TRBV5-4 with TRBJ1-2; 12 nucleotides line up with TRBD1. Germline lookup yields CDR1 SGHNT and CDR2 YYREEE (reference sequence). With V trimmed by 4 bases and J by 5 bases, 9 bases remained unmatched. This CDR3 region has 16 residues.

The chain combines TRBV27 with TRBJ1-4, with D unresolved. CDR3 length equals 14 residues. V was pared by 3 bases and J by 5 bases, with 10 bases between. In germline, CDR1 is MNHEY, CDR2 SMNVEV (reference sequence). The CDR3 nucleotides are TGTGCCAGCAGTTTGTGGGGAAGCAATGAAAAACTGTTTTTT. The encoded protein is CASSLWGSNEKLFF.